Given below is one T cell receptor (beta chain) in context. Its recognized antigen is unknown. Per-nucleotide qualities are absent, and no much larger clonotype sits a single base away. This record comes from a study of blood T cell repertoires in COVID-19 (dated by TCRdb to 2018 to 2020). About the investigation overall: The collaborator samples originated in the United States, Italy and Spain and spanned the acute and convalescent phases of COVID-19. The sample metadata nearly always contained a de-identified subject ID, COVID-19 status, age in years and sex. Deeply sampled blood TCRbeta repertoires from subjects exposed to, actively infected with, or recovered from COVID-19 were included in the dataset. HLA class I and class II types, where available, came from metadata supplied by the sample provider rather than from assay-based typing. The repertoires were released in a freely available public database intended as a resource for research on the immune response to SARS-CoV-2. The prospective study material was composed of cDNA or gDNA derived from T cells, B-cell-depleted T cells, or PBMCs. Samples came from the ongoing ImmuneRACE study (first 160 participants) plus 1,254 subjects from 6 global collaborators. Findings and caveats that apply to the study as a whole: The amount of clinical and demographic metadata varied by source and participant and was provided uncurated.

The immunoSEQ Assay, a bias-controlled multiplex PCR, was used to amplify TCRbeta CDR3 regions from genomic DNA. In the authors' own workflow: Within the assay, amplification of reference gene primers was used to estimate how many nucleated cells each sample contained. To quantify the absolute abundance of each unique TCRbeta CDR3 rearrangement, sequence reads were collapsed and filtered. For each sample, productive Simpson clonality was calculated as the square root of Simpson's diversity index over productive rearrangements. In its TCRdb copy, this immuneACCESS table keeps in-frame sequences only and misses some clones. Where compared with another copy, unresolved V genes explain less than half of these, and the others have no known cause. V and J calls and clone size are copied from that table; D and trimming were computed from the DNA. The sample table lists more than 110,000 clones, under 85% of them with a count of one. The ten largest clones capture roughly 8.3% of the sample.

Collaborating institutions collected whole blood in K2EDTA tubes following their own protocols. Collaborator samples were shipped for TCRbeta analysis as frozen whole blood, isolated PBMCs, or DNA extracted from either sample type. Relative to germline, V is 8 bases shorter and J is 5 bases shorter, with 18 bases between their ends. Inclusive of the bounding cysteine and phenylalanine, the CDR3 is 14 residues long. CDR3 DNA is the only sequence kept; it has 42 bases, read in frame from the first base. CDR1 KGHSH and CDR2 LQKENI are derived from the germline V gene. This clonotype was sampled from a woman of 80 years or more in a cohort sampled during active or convalescent COVID-19. Sequencing was performed on peripheral blood. The V and J segments used are TRBV18 and TRBJ2-5; perhaps TRBD2 is the D gene, with 6 bases matching. The nucleotide sequence is TGTGCCAGCCCAAGTGTAGGAGGGCTGGAGACCCAGTACTTC. This yields the protein CASPSVGGLETQYF.